These 14 T cell receptor beta chains share one sample of origin, sequenced in a study of blood T cell repertoires in COVID-19. Libraries were prepared by immunoSEQ multiplex PCR; TCRdb keeps only in-frame clonotypes and omits some of them. Of roughly 140,000 clones listed, over 75% were seen once; the top ten hold more than 3%. The source material was PBMCs or T cells enriched from blood (not recorded which). These receptors all stem from a man aged 50 to 60 in a cohort exposed to, infected with or recovered from COVID-19 (not recorded which).

The chain uses TRBV7-2 and TRBJ1-2, with D maybe TRBD1 (6 bases). V was trimmed by 3 bases and J by 4 bases, leaving 12 bases between them. Germline CDR1 reads SGHTA; CDR2 reads FQGNSA. This CDR3 region has 14 residues. This CDR3 is CASSLDSESYGYTF. In nucleotides, the CDR3 is TGTGCCAGCAGCTTGGACAGTGAGTCCTATGGCTACACCTTC.

V and J are TRBV6-1 and TRBJ2-7, with D perhaps matching TRBD2 (6 bases). This CDR3 contains 16 residues. V lost 0 bases to trimming and J lost 6 bases, with 18 bases between them. Germline lookup yields CDR1 MNHNS and CDR2 SASEGT. For the CDR3, the DNA is TGTGCCAGCAGTGAAGCGCTAACGGGAGTACTTTCCGAGCAGTACTTC. It codes for CASSEALTGVLSEQYF.

The V gene is TRBV27, the J gene TRBJ2-5; perhaps TRBD2 as D (6 bases). Per the germline V gene, CDR1 is MNHEY and CDR2 is SMNVEV (reference sequence). V shed 4 bases and J shed 4 bases, with 13 bases lying between them. The CDR3 length is 14 residues. The CDR3 DNA reads as TGTGCCAGCAGTTCGACTAGAGGAGGAGAGACCCAGTACTTC. Translating gives CASSSTRGGETQYF.

V is TRBV27 and J is TRBJ2-1, with 8 bases matching TRBD1. V shed 6 bases, J shed 9 bases, and the junction held 10 bases outside the gene matches. The V gene's germline CDR1 is MNHEY and CDR2 SMNVEV (reference sequence). The CDR3 covers 14 residues. The DNA for the CDR3 is TGTGCCAGCAGACGAGCCGACAGGGGTGGTGAGCAGTTCTTC. Amino acid sequence: CASRRADRGGEQFF.

Turning to this clone: The junction does not match germline at one end; this may be a read error. The genes are TRBV3-1 (or the pseudogene TRBV3-2) and TRBJ1-5; D might be TRBD1 (6 bases). The CDR3 has 13 residues. Germline V lookup: CDR1 LGHDT, CDR2 YNNKEL (reference sequence). The CDR3 DNA reads TGTGCCACCAGCAACAGGGGCAATCAGCCCCAGCATTTT. It is translated as CATSNRGNQPQHF.

The chain carries TRBV29-1 and TRBJ2-1, with TRBD1 matching over 8 bases. Trimming took 4 bases from V and 12 from J; bases not matched to a gene: 5. The CDR3 has 11 amino acids. Germline assignment: CDR1 SQVTM and CDR2 ANQGSEA. CDR3 loop: CSVGGDRMQFF. The CDR3 coding sequence is TGCAGCGTTGGAGGGGACAGGATGCAGTTCTTC.

J is TRBJ1-2 and V is TRBV7-2; 9 nucleotides line up with TRBD1. This CDR3 has 14 residues. Germline CDR1 and CDR2: SGHTA and FQGNSA. The trim removed 1 base at V and 8 bases at J, leaving 5 bases unmatched. CDR3: CASSLVTGGWGYTF. The DNA for the CDR3 is TGTGCCAGCAGCTTAGTAACAGGGGGCTGGGGCTACACCTTC.

The V gene is TRBV7-9, the J gene TRBJ1-6, with 9 bases that match TRBD1. With 5 bases clipped from V and 6 bases from J, the junction kept 11 bases outside the gene matches. The CDR3 contains 17 residues. The germline V gene has CDR1 SEHNR and CDR2 FQNEAQ (reference sequence). Here the CDR3 DNA reads TGTGCCAGCAGCCCACTCCGACAGGGGGTCACTAATTCACCCCTCCACTTT. Amino acid sequence: CASSPLRQGVTNSPLHF.

This chain links TRBV6-5 with TRBJ2-3, with 10 bases fitting TRBD2. CDR1 is MNHEY and CDR2 is SVGAGI in the germline V gene. This CDR3 contains 15 residues. V shed 8 bases, J shed 0 bases, and the junction held 5 bases outside the gene matches. CDR3 bases: TGTGCCAGCCCTTTACTAGCGGGGAGCACAGATACGCAGTATTTT. Amino acids: CASPLLAGSTDTQYF.

The V and J genes are TRBV7-7 and TRBJ1-3, with D possibly TRBD1 on 5 matching bases. With 5 bases removed from V and 2 bases from J, the gap between germline ends came to 13 bases. CDR1 is SSHAT and CDR2 is FNYEAQ in the germline V gene (reference sequence). The CDR3 extends over 15 amino acids. DNA for the CDR3: TGTGCCAGCAGCCACGGCCCGGGGGCTGGAAACACCATATATTTT. Protein product: CASSHGPGAGNTIYF.

The CDR3 region is CASSPAGYNEQFF. CDR3 DNA sequence: TGTGCCAGCTCACCCGCAGGTTACAATGAGCAGTTCTTC. J is TRBJ2-1 and V is TRBV18, with D unclear. The ends were cut back, 3 bases at V and 4 bases at J, with 7 bases in the middle. Germline values: CDR1 KGHSH, CDR2 LQKENI. The length of the CDR3 is 13 residues.

The chain carries TRBV7-9 and TRBJ2-1; 7 bases agree with TRBD1. Losses at the gene ends were 5 bases for V and 9 bases for J; bases not matched to a gene: 13. The CDR3 is 15 residues long. Germline V gives CDR1 SEHNR, CDR2 FQNEAQ (reference sequence). CDR3 in amino acids: CASSDLDNTGAEQFF. CDR3 nucleotides: TGTGCCAGCAGCGATCTCGATAACACAGGGGCTGAGCAGTTCTTC.

The chain is built from TRBV9 and TRBJ2-5; tentative D call: TRBD2 (5 bases). The CDR3 is made up of 14 amino acids. V lost 2 bases to trimming and J lost 7 bases, with 15 bases between them. The germline V gene has CDR1 SGDLS and CDR2 YYNGEE. CDR3 loop: CASSVSGLDGTQYF. The CDR3 DNA is TGTGCCAGCAGCGTCAGCGGCCTAGACGGGACCCAGTACTTC.

In its sample, this clone was seen many times. The chain couples TRBV5-6 to TRBJ2-3; 7 bases are a match to TRBD2. The CDR3 contains 16 residues. Germline V lookup: CDR1 SGHDT, CDR2 YYEEEE. J gave up 4 bases and V 4 bases, and 12 bases lay outside the gene matches. The CDR3 spells CASSVGPRGVADTQYF. CDR3 bases: TGTGCCAGCAGCGTGGGCCCCCGGGGGGTTGCAGATACGCAGTATTTT.